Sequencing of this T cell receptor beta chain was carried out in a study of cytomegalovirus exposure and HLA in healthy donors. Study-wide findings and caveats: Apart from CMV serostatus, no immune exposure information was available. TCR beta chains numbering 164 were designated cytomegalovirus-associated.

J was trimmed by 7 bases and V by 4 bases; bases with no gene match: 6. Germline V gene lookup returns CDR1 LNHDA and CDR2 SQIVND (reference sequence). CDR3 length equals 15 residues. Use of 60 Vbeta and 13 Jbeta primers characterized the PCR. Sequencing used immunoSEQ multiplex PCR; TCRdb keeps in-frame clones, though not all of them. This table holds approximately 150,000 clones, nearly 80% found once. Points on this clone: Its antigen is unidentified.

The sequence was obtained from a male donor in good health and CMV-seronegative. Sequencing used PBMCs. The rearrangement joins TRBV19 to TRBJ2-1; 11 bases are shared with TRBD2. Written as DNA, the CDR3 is TGTGCCAGTAGTACCCCACTAGCGGGAGCGAATGAGCAGTTCTTC. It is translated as CASSTPLAGANEQFF.